Below, 30 T cell receptor beta chains from the same sample are listed, as sequenced in a study of Graves' ophthalmopathy and Graves' hyperthyroidism. Beta-chain TCR CDR3 regions were amplified from RNA transcripts. First-round RT-PCR with HTBI primers preceded a second-round multiplex PCR. Using its own MiXCR run on the multiplex PCR reads, TCRdb lists one record per CDR3 protein. The table shows about 150,000 distinct CDR3 sequences, with 30% to 45% occurring only once. Sequences were obtained from peripheral blood. These receptor sequences come from a woman in her 40s with Graves' ophthalmopathy.

This clonotype has at least ten counts. The CDR3 reads CASSLAFQSPLHF. The DNA of the CDR3 is TGTGCCAGCAGCTTAGCGTTCCAGTCACCCCTCCACTTT. The rearrangement links TRBV11-2 to TRBJ1-6, with D uncertain. V was trimmed by 1 base and J by 10 bases, leaving 8 bases between them. Per the germline V gene, CDR1 is SGHAT and CDR2 is FQNNGV. This CDR3 contains 13 residues. The full variable domain, completed using reference TRBV11-2 and TRBJ1-6, is EAGVAQSPRYKIIEKRQSVAFWCNPISGHATLYWYQQILGQGPKLLIQFQNNGVVDDSQLPKDRFSAERLKGVDSTLKIQPAKLEDSAVYLCASSLAFQSPLHFGNGTRLTVT.

This clonotype was detected ten times or more. The rearrangement joins TRBV7-8 to TRBJ2-2; possibly TRBD1 for D (5 bases). The CDR3 length is 15 residues. V lost 4 bases and J lost 0, with 9 bases in between. CDR1 SGHVS and CDR2 FQNEAQ come from the germline V gene. The CDR3 bases are TGTGCCAGCAGCTACCGGACAACGAACACCGGGGAGCTGTTTTTT. Amino acids: CASSYRTTNTGELFF.

This clonotype was observed at least ten times. The gene calls are TRBV4-1 and TRBJ2-5; D gene ambiguous. Deletions cut 2 bases from V and 5 bases from J, with 12 bases between. The germline V gene has CDR1 MGHRA and CDR2 YSYEKL. CDR3 length equals 14 residues. The CDR3 region is CASSQSTPGETQYF. CDR3 coding DNA: TGCGCCAGCAGCCAAAGCACACCAGGCGAGACCCAGTACTTC.

The chain employs TRBV11-3 and TRBJ2-7; TRBD2 matches 8 bases. The CDR3 loop spans 14 amino acids. V lost 5 bases to trimming and J lost 1 base; unmatched junction nucleotides: 4. Per germline, CDR1 SGHNT and CDR2 YENEEA. DNA of the CDR3: TGTGCCAGCAGCCGAGCGGGAGCGTCCTACGAGCAGTACTTC. Translating gives CASSRAGASYEQYF.

This clonotype was picked up many times. CDR3 residues: CSASPTIRGINGYTF. Here the CDR3 DNA reads TGCAGTGCTAGCCCTACCATAAGGGGAATCAATGGCTACACCTTC. V usage is TRBV20-1 and J usage is TRBJ1-2; possibly TRBD1 for D (5 bases). Deletions cut 3 bases from V and 6 bases from J, with 20 bases between. The CDR3 covers 15 residues. CDR1 and CDR2 (germline): DFQATT, SNEGSKA (reference sequence).

This clonotype was recorded at least ten times. V gene TRBV6-7 combines with J gene TRBJ1-5; D ambiguous. TRBV6-7 is annotated as an ORF whose role is uncertain. CDR3 length equals 16 residues. V was clipped by 8 bases and J by 1 base, with 18 bases between them. Here the CDR3 reads CASPTNEGWSNQPQHF. The CDR3 DNA reads as TGTGCCAGCCCCACGAATGAAGGGTGGAGCAATCAGCCCCAGCATTTT.

This clonotype was picked up many times. The chain is built from TRBV27 and TRBJ2-7, with 8 nucleotides matching TRBD2. The CDR3 runs 11 residues. The germline V gene encodes CDR1 MNHEY and CDR2 SMNVEV (reference sequence). The CDR3 sequence: CAAGTSYEQYF. CDR3 in DNA: TGTGCGGCCGGGACTAGCTACGAGCAGTACTTC.

This clonotype has ten or more counts. The rearrangement joins TRBV20-1 to TRBJ2-5, with 8 bases that match TRBD1. Germline trimming cut 6 bases from V and 1 base from J; bases unmatched to any gene: 4. The CDR3 is made up of 13 amino acids. Germline V gene data show CDR1 as DFQATT and CDR2 as SNEGSKA (reference sequence). The CDR3 DNA reads TGCAGTGCCGTGACAGGGGCCCAAGAGACCCAGTACTTC. As protein: CSAVTGAQETQYF.

In this sample, this clonotype turned up many times. This rearrangement joins TRBV29-1 to TRBJ2-7; TRBD2 matches 13 bases. Per the germline V gene, CDR1 is SQVTM and CDR2 is ANQGSEA. The V gene end was trimmed by 7 bases and the J gene end by 4 bases; junction bases not matched to a gene: 7. CDR3 length equals 14 residues. The CDR3 is CSARWTSGSYEQYF. CDR3 bases: TGCAGCGCAAGATGGACTAGCGGGAGTTACGAGCAGTACTTC.

The table lists this clonotype with many counts. The rearrangement uses TRBV27 and TRBJ1-6, with a weak D call TRBD1 (6 bases). Germline V gene lookup returns CDR1 MNHEY and CDR2 SMNVEV (reference sequence). The CDR3 sequence is 18 residues long. Trimming took off 4 bases at V and 7 bases at J, with 23 bases between the two ends. CDR3 region: CASSSKGGGPAVNSPLHF. The CDR3 DNA sequence: TGTGCCAGCAGTTCCAAGGGGGGAGGCCCGGCCGTAAATTCACCCCTCCACTTT.

This clonotype has ten or more counts. V is TRBV12-3 or TRBV12-4 and J is TRBJ2-2; D unresolved. The CDR3 runs 11 residues. V was trimmed by 6 bases and J by 5 bases, leaving 4 bases between them. Here the CDR3 reads CASRGTGELFF. CDR3 DNA: TGTGCCAGCAGGGGAACCGGGGAGCTGTTTTTT.

In this sample, this clonotype turned up many times. The rearrangement joins TRBV6-2 or TRBV6-3 to TRBJ1-5; tentative D call: TRBD1 (6 bases). This CDR3 contains 15 residues. Germline CDR1 MNHEY, CDR2 SVGEGT. Trimming took 6 bases from V and 6 from J, leaving 18 bases between them. The CDR3 nucleotides are TGTGCCAGCAGATCGGGGGCTGTAGTTAGTCAGCCCCAGCATTTT. This translates into CASRSGAVVSQPQHF.

The genes are TRBV6-1 and TRBJ1-1, with 7 bases fitting TRBD1. With 8 bases clipped from V and 4 bases from J, the junction kept 4 bases outside the gene matches. CDR1 is MNHNS, CDR2 SASEGT, per germline. The CDR3 has 12 residues. DNA of the CDR3: TGTGCCAGCGGTAAGGGGGCCACTGAAGCTTTCTTT. It codes for CASGKGATEAFF.

This clonotype was observed many times. The chain recombines TRBV19 with TRBJ1-1; 11 bases are shared with TRBD1. CDR1 and CDR2 (germline): LNHDA, SQIVND (reference sequence). CDR3 length equals 14 residues. Trimming at V came to 6 bases and at J to 4 bases, leaving 4 bases not matched to a gene. The CDR3 sequence is CASRRDRGTTEAFF. For the CDR3, the DNA is TGTGCCAGTAGGCGGGACAGGGGGACCACTGAAGCTTTCTTT. Full variable domain (rest looked up from reference TRBV19 and TRBJ1-1): DGGITQSPKYLFRKEGQNVTLSCEQNLNHDAMYWYRQDPGQGLRLIYYSQIVNDFQKGDIAEGYSVSREKKESFPLTVTSAQKNPTAFYLCASRRDRGTTEAFFGQGTRLTVV.

The chain is built from TRBV11-2 and TRBJ1-1, with D maybe TRBD1 (6 bases). The CDR3 loop spans 15 amino acids. Trimming removed 3 bases at V and 1 base at J, with 12 bases between. The germline CDR1 and CDR2 sequences are SGHAT and FQNNGV. CDR3 coding DNA: TGTGCCAGCAGCTTTCCCCAGACAGGGAACACTGAAGCTTTCTTT. Protein: CASSFPQTGNTEAFF.

The table lists this clonotype with many counts. This chain links TRBV6-2 or TRBV6-3 with TRBJ2-5; 7 bases line up with TRBD1. V trimming: 5 bases; J trimming: 5 bases; junction bases outside the gene matches: 2. The CDR3 spans 12 residues. Germline CDR1 MNHEY, CDR2 SVGEGT. In DNA form, the CDR3 reads TGTGCCAGCAGTCAACAGGGGGAGACCCAGTACTTC. Amino acid sequence: CASSQQGETQYF.

This clonotype has at least ten counts. The chain links TRBV2 to TRBJ2-5; D gene uncertain. Germline CDR1 reads SNHLY; CDR2 reads FYNNEI. V lost 7 bases to trimming and J lost 5 bases, with 11 bases between them. The CDR3 is made up of 12 amino acids. In DNA form, the CDR3 reads TGTGCCAGCACCAGAATAGGGGAGACCCAGTACTTC. Amino acid sequence: CASTRIGETQYF.

This sequence joins TRBV7-3 and TRBJ1-1, with 9 bases identical to TRBD1. V dropped 2 bases and J dropped 4; count of bases not matched to a gene: 5. The germline V gene has CDR1 SGHTA and CDR2 FQGTGA. The CDR3 has 15 amino acids. Written as DNA, the CDR3 is TGTGCCAGCAGCTTAGGACAGGGGTCGACCACTGAAGCTTTCTTT. This translates into CASSLGQGSTTEAFF.

This sequence joins TRBV7-2 and TRBJ2-5; TRBD1 is a possible D gene (6 bases). The CDR3 extends over 16 amino acids. Trimming cost V 2 bases and J 0 bases, with 13 bases left between them. Per germline, CDR1 SGHTA and CDR2 FQGNSA. The CDR3 sequence is CASSLWDIKYQETQYF. CDR3 in DNA: TGTGCCAGCAGCTTATGGGACATCAAGTACCAAGAGACCCAGTACTTC.

This clonotype was counted at least ten times. J is TRBJ1-5 and V is TRBV5-1; 7 nucleotides agree with TRBD1. Trimming took 4 bases from V and 4 from J; bases not matched to a gene: 14. This CDR3 is built from 17 residues. The germline gives CDR1 SGHRS, CDR2 YFSETQ. This chain's CDR3 is CASSPGQVELSNQPQHF. The CDR3 coding sequence is TGCGCCAGCAGCCCCGGACAGGTGGAACTGAGTAATCAGCCCCAGCATTTT.

This clonotype occurred many times. J is TRBJ2-7 and V is TRBV11-2, with D possibly being TRBD1 or TRBD2 (6 bases each). V was trimmed by 0 bases and J by 4 bases, leaving 13 bases between them. Germline CDR1 SGHAT, CDR2 FQNNGV. This CDR3 is built from 15 residues. The CDR3 DNA is TGTGCCAGCAGCTTAGAGGGGGGCTCGGGGTACGAGCAGTACTTC. Translation gives CASSLEGGSGYEQYF.

The J gene is TRBJ2-7, the V gene TRBV6-2 or TRBV6-3, with D unresolved. The germline V gene has CDR1 MNHEY and CDR2 SVGEGT. The CDR3 contains 18 residues. V was cut by 2 bases and J by 0 bases, with 20 bases left in between. CDR3 DNA: TGTGCCAGCAGTTACCGACATTCCGCCTACTTCAGCTCCTACGAGCAGTACTTC. Protein product: CASSYRHSAYFSSYEQYF.

This clonotype occurred once. The gene calls are TRBV7-2 and TRBJ1-6, with D unclear. Germline CDR1 is SGHTA and CDR2 is FQGNSA. The CDR3 is 15 residues long. V shed 1 base and J shed 6 bases, with 10 bases lying between them. In nucleotides, the CDR3 is TGTGCCAGCAGCTTAGTGATTAGAGCTAATTCACCCCTCCACTTT. It specifies CASSLVIRANSPLHF.

This clonotype has just one count. The chain couples TRBV6-5 to TRBJ2-7; 8 bases align to TRBD1. Per germline, CDR1 MNHEY and CDR2 SVGAGI. V gave up 5 bases and J gave up 2 bases; unmatched junction bases: 5. This CDR3 is built from 14 residues. CDR3: CASSHPDRAYEQYF. The CDR3 DNA reads TGTGCCAGCAGTCACCCGGACAGGGCCTACGAGCAGTACTTC.

The chain joins TRBV15 to TRBJ2-5, with 7 bases matching TRBD1. The CDR3 covers 15 residues. The germline gives CDR1 LNHNV, CDR2 YYDKDF (reference sequence). J gave up 2 bases and V 1 base, and 4 bases lay outside the gene matches. The CDR3 spells CATSRAGTVQETQYF. The CDR3 nucleotides read TGTGCCACCAGCAGAGCCGGGACAGTGCAAGAGACCCAGTACTTC.

Many counts were recorded for this clonotype. The chain recombines TRBV6-1 with TRBJ1-1; no clear D. CDR1 is MNHNS, CDR2 SASEGT, per germline. Trimming shortened V by 1 base and J by 2 bases, and 8 bases separated the two germline ends. The CDR3 is 14 amino acids. The CDR3 DNA reads TGTGCCAGCAGTGAAGGTTGGTATAACACTGAAGCTTTCTTT. Translation: CASSEGWYNTEAFF.

The chain carries TRBV27 and TRBJ2-2; D gene unclear. This CDR3 has 12 residues. The V and J ends lost 5 bases and 7 bases respectively, with 8 bases between them. Germline assignment: CDR1 MNHEY and CDR2 SMNVEV (reference sequence). CDR3 in amino acids: CASSPQGGELFF. For the CDR3, the DNA is TGTGCCAGCAGTCCCCAAGGCGGGGAGCTGTTTTTT.

At least ten counts were recorded for this clonotype. The J gene is TRBJ2-7, the V gene TRBV20-1; 12 positions match TRBD2. Germline assignment: CDR1 DFQATT and CDR2 SNEGSKA (reference sequence). V gave up 5 bases and J gave up 3 bases; unmatched junction bases: 2. The CDR3 covers 13 residues. This chain's CDR3 is CSAPGLAGYEQYF. The DNA of the CDR3 is TGCAGTGCTCCGGGACTAGCGGGCTACGAGCAGTACTTC.

This clonotype was detected ten times or more. The rearrangement joins TRBV12-3 or TRBV12-4 to TRBJ1-5, with 7 bases aligning to TRBD1. The CDR3 is 14 amino acids. J lost 7 bases, V lost 5 bases, and 8 bases had no gene match. The DNA for the CDR3 is TGTGCCAGCAGTCGTGGACAGGTAGTACAGCCCCAGCATTTT. It translates to CASSRGQVVQPQHF.

This clonotype has at least ten counts. This chain connects TRBV11-2 to TRBJ1-1; D unresolved. V lost 1 base and J lost 2, with 11 bases in between. Germline assignment: CDR1 SGHAT and CDR2 FQNNGV. This CDR3 has 15 amino acids. Written as DNA, the CDR3 is TGTGCCAGCAGCTTAGGGGAGGCTCTAAACACTGAAGCTTTCTTT. Amino acids: CASSLGEALNTEAFF.